The 26 T cell receptor beta chains given below trace back to one sample, sequenced in a study of CD4 T cells in relation to SARS-CoV-2 and coronaviruses. Using immunoSEQ multiplex PCR, the repertoire was profiled, and TCRdb retains in-frame clones only, with some absent. Of around 56,000 clones listed, 86% are singletons. CD4+ T cells from unexposed donors were obtained before the COVID-19 pandemic (2011-2018). The sample consisted of memory CD4+ T cells from PBMCs. The receptors stem from a human donor in good health.

The chain couples TRBV5-6 to TRBJ2-2; the D is unclear. Germline CDR1 is SGHDT and CDR2 is YYEEEE. The CDR3 contains 17 residues. The ends were cut back, 1 base at V and 0 bases at J, with 13 bases in the middle. CDR3 in amino acids: CASSLTGYLTNTGELFF. CDR3 sequence (DNA): TGTGCCAGCAGCTTGACGGGCTACCTAACGAACACCGGGGAGCTGTTTTTT.

The chain combines TRBV6-5 with TRBJ1-1, with a weak D call TRBD1 (5 bases). The CDR3 is made up of 14 amino acids. V was cut by 6 bases and J by 1 base, with 12 bases left in between. The germline V gene encodes CDR1 MNHEY and CDR2 SVGAGI. The CDR3 sequence: CASRINGQNTEAFF. The DNA for the CDR3 is TGTGCCAGCAGAATAAACGGACAGAACACTGAAGCTTTCTTT.

The genes are TRBV5-1 and TRBJ2-5, with 10 bases lining up with TRBD1. The CDR3 is made up of 15 amino acids. Losses at the gene ends were 3 bases for V and 5 bases for J; bases not matched to a gene: 7. Germline loops: CDR1 SGHRS, CDR2 YFSETQ. The CDR3 DNA reads TGCGCCAGCAGCTCCCGACAGGGGGCAGGGGAGACCCAGTACTTC. Translated: CASSSRQGAGETQYF.

This chain links TRBV7-2 with TRBJ2-5; D is perhaps TRBD1 (6 bases). Germline values: CDR1 SGHTA, CDR2 FQGNSA. The ends were cut back, 5 bases at V and 2 bases at J, with 12 bases in the middle. This CDR3 region has 14 residues. DNA for the CDR3: TGTGCCAGCAGCCAGGACAGATTACAAGAGACCCAGTACTTC. Translation gives CASSQDRLQETQYF. Complete variable domain (other parts from reference TRBV7-2 and TRBJ2-5): GAGVSQSPSNKVTEKGKDVELRCDPISGHTALYWYRQSLGQGLEFLIYFQGNSAPDKSGLPSDRFSAERTGGSVSTLTIQRTQQEDSAVYLCASSQDRLQETQYFGPGTRLLVL.

The chain uses TRBV21-1 and TRBJ1-2. TRBV21-1 is a documented pseudogene. CDR3 length: 14 amino acids. CDR3 DNA: TGTGCCAGCAGCAAAGAGGGTACGCGCTATGGCTACACCTTC. Translation: CASSKEGTRYGYTF.

CDR3 DNA sequence: TGTGCCAGTAGTATCAGCAGGTATCAGCCCCAGCATTTT. This encodes CASSISRYQPQHF. The J gene is TRBJ1-5, the V gene TRBV19, with unresolved D. Germline lookup yields CDR1 LNHDA and CDR2 SQIVND (reference sequence). V was pared by 3 bases and J by 5 bases, with 8 bases between. The CDR3 length is 13 residues. Full variable domain (outside the CDR3, taken from reference TRBV19 and TRBJ1-5): DGGITQSPKYLFRKEGQNVTLSCEQNLNHDAMYWYRQDPGQGLRLIYYSQIVNDFQKGDIAEGYSVSREKKESFPLTVTSAQKNPTAFYLCASSISRYQPQHFGDGTRLSIL.

The chain employs TRBV28 and TRBJ2-2; 8 bases are a match to TRBD2. The CDR3 consists of 15 residues. The V and J ends lost 11 bases and 6 bases, in that order; junction bases with no gene match: 14. Germline lookup yields CDR1 MDHEN and CDR2 SYDVKM. CDR3 loop: CASRVAGWRAGELFF. CDR3 sequence (DNA): TGTGCCTCCCGGGTAGCGGGATGGAGGGCCGGGGAGCTGTTTTTT.

This chain connects TRBV7-2 to TRBJ2-1; maybe TRBD2 (6 bases). Trimming cost V 5 bases and J 0 bases, with 17 bases left between them. This CDR3 comprises 17 residues. From germline, CDR1 is SGHTA and CDR2 FQGNSA. The CDR3: CASSIGGVPSSYNEQFF. CDR3 nucleotide sequence: TGTGCCAGCAGCATAGGAGGGGTCCCGAGCTCCTACAATGAGCAGTTCTTC.

The gene calls are TRBV25-1 and TRBJ2-5; D gene unclear. Germline V gene sequence: CDR1 MGHDK, CDR2 SYGVNS. The V and J ends lost 2 bases and 4 bases respectively, with 5 bases between them. This CDR3 region has 12 residues. The CDR3 DNA follows: TGTGCCAGCAGTGAAATGGCAGAGACCCAGTACTTC. It encodes CASSEMAETQYF.

This clone was counted between two and nine times. The J gene is TRBJ2-1, the V gene TRBV7-3; D ambiguous. Germline V gene data show CDR1 as SGHTA and CDR2 as FQGTGA. The CDR3 length is 16 residues. V was cut by 5 bases and J by 0 bases, with 14 bases left in between. CDR3 sequence reads: CASSAVVGISYNEQFF. Written as DNA, the CDR3 is TGTGCCAGCAGCGCCGTGGTGGGAATCTCCTACAATGAGCAGTTCTTC.

The chain employs TRBV2 and TRBJ2-2, with no clear D. The CDR3 length is 11 residues. The V end was cut by 7 bases, the J end by 7 bases, with 7 bases between. CDR1 and CDR2 (germline): SNHLY, FYNNEI. The CDR3 nucleotides are TGTGCCAGCACTAGGTACGGGGAGCTGTTTTTT. Translating it yields CASTRYGELFF.

V gene TRBV7-9 combines with J gene TRBJ2-1, with TRBD2 identical over 11 bases. This CDR3 region has 17 residues. Germline CDR1 is SEHNR and CDR2 is FQNEAQ (reference sequence). Trimming removed 5 bases from V and 10 bases from J; junction bases left unmatched: 16. The CDR3 nucleotides read TGTGCCAGCAGCCTCCGGGGACTAGCGGCTCCCAAAGGGGAGCAGTTCTTC. This gives the protein CASSLRGLAAPKGEQFF. Using reference TRBV7-9 and TRBJ2-1 for the parts outside the CDR3, the full variable domain is DTGVSQNPRHKITKRGQNVTFRCDPISEHNRLYWYRQTLGQGPEFLTYFQNEAQLEKSRLLSDRFSAERPKGSFSTLEIQRTEQGDSAMYLCASSLRGLAAPKGEQFFGPGTRLTVL.

The chain employs TRBV5-6 and TRBJ1-1; maybe TRBD1 (5 bases). V lost 4 bases to trimming and J lost 11 bases, with 21 bases between them. The V gene's germline CDR1 is SGHDT and CDR2 YYEEEE. The CDR3 is 14 residues long. CDR3 amino acids: CASSLGGAVTRAFF. CDR3 DNA sequence: TGTGCCAGCAGCCTTGGCGGGGCCGTGACGAGGGCTTTCTTT. Combining the CDR3 with reference TRBV5-6 and TRBJ1-1 gives the whole variable domain DAGVTQSPTHLIKTRGQQVTLRCSPKSGHDTVSWYQQALGQGPQFIFQYYEEEERQRGNFPDRFSGHQFPNYSSELNVNALLLGDSALYLCASSLGGAVTRAFFGQGTRLTVV.

The chain combines TRBV25-1 with TRBJ1-1; D is undetermined. CDR3 length: 17 residues. The V gene lost 1 base and the J gene lost 0 bases, with 15 bases spanning the gap. CDR1 MGHDK and CDR2 SYGVNS come from the germline V gene. The DNA for the CDR3 is TGTGCCAGCAGTGAATCGGTTCTCGCACAACTGAACACTGAAGCTTTCTTT. It codes for CASSESVLAQLNTEAFF. Variable domain in full (rest from reference TRBV25-1 and TRBJ1-1): EADIYQTPRYLVIGTGKKITLECSQTMGHDKMYWYQQDPGMELHLIHYSYGVNSTEKGDLSSESTVSRIRTEHFPLTLESARPSHTSQYLCASSESVLAQLNTEAFFGQGTRLTVV.

The chain recombines TRBV2 with TRBJ2-1; tentative D call: TRBD1 (6 bases). The germline gives CDR1 SNHLY, CDR2 FYNNEI. V lost 3 bases to trimming and J lost 6 bases, with 15 bases between them. There are 15 residues in the CDR3. The CDR3 region has the DNA TGTGCCAGCAGTGAGGGACAATCGCCTTTCAATGAGCAGTTCTTC. Its protein is CASSEGQSPFNEQFF.

The rearrangement links TRBV28 to TRBJ2-7; the match to TRBD2 covers 7 bases. Germline CDR1 reads MDHEN; CDR2 reads SYDVKM. The CDR3 length is 13 residues. The J segment lost 5 bases and the V segment lost 7 bases, leaving 8 bases of the junction unmatched. CDR3 residues: CASTGGSEDEQYF. Here the CDR3 DNA reads TGTGCCAGCACTGGCGGGAGTGAAGACGAGCAGTACTTC.

The chain recombines TRBV6-2 or TRBV6-3 with TRBJ2-5; 7 bases align to TRBD1. This CDR3 has 12 residues. Germline V CDR1 and CDR2: MNHEY, SVGEGT. Trimming removed 6 bases from V and 5 bases from J; junction bases left unmatched: 3. CDR3 nucleotides: TGTGCCAGCAGCTTACAGGGGGAGACCCAGTACTTC. The encoded protein is CASSLQGETQYF.

This clone was counted only a few times. The chain carries TRBV2 and TRBJ2-1; 7 bases are shared with TRBD2. After removal of 6 bases from V and 8 bases from J, the junction contained 13 bases not matched to a gene. The CDR3 contains 15 residues. CDR1 is SNHLY, CDR2 FYNNEI, per germline. The CDR3 loop reads CASSLKGGRVHEQFF. The CDR3 DNA follows: TGTGCCAGCAGCCTCAAGGGCGGGAGAGTCCATGAGCAGTTCTTC.

The J gene is TRBJ2-7, the V gene TRBV2, with a weak D call TRBD1 (6 bases). Germline lookup yields CDR1 SNHLY and CDR2 FYNNEI. V was trimmed by 6 bases and J by 7 bases, leaving 16 bases between them. The CDR3 is made up of 13 amino acids. The CDR3 bases are TGTGCCAGCAGAGAGGGGGAACCCTCTGAGCAGTACTTC. It specifies CASREGEPSEQYF. The full variable domain, completed using reference TRBV2 and TRBJ2-7, is EPEVTQTPSHQVTQMGQEVILRCVPISNHLYFYWYRQILGQKVEFLVSFYNNEISEKSEIFDDQFSVERPDGSNFTLKIRSTKLEDSAMYFCASREGEPSEQYFGPGTRLTVT.

The CDR3 reads CASSSEVRSNQPQHF. Written as DNA, the CDR3 is TGTGCCAGCAGCTCAGAGGTACGAAGCAATCAGCCCCAGCATTTT. The chain combines TRBV7-8 with TRBJ1-5; D unclear. The germline V gene has CDR1 SGHVS and CDR2 FQNEAQ. Deletions cut 4 bases from V and 1 base from J, with 11 bases between. This CDR3 has 15 residues.

CDR3 sequence reads: CASSRDGEVGEQYF. The CDR3 DNA is TGTGCCAGCAGCCGGGACGGGGAGGTGGGCGAGCAGTACTTC. The chain has TRBV7-3 and TRBJ2-7, with D possibly being TRBD2 (6 bases). V lost 5 bases, J lost 6 bases, and 17 bases lay in between. This CDR3 is built from 14 residues. Germline values: CDR1 SGHTA, CDR2 FQGTGA.

The rearrangement uses TRBV24-1 and TRBJ2-7, with D tentatively TRBD1 (5 bases). Trimming took 4 bases from V and 2 from J, leaving 11 bases between them. The germline gives CDR1 KGHDR, CDR2 SFDVKD. The length of the CDR3 is 14 residues. The CDR3, as DNA: TGTGCCACCAGTGAGTCGACAGTTCCCTACGAGCAGTACTTC. Its protein is CATSESTVPYEQYF.

The genes are TRBV7-9 and TRBJ2-7; 10 nucleotides align to TRBD1. The germline gives CDR1 SEHNR, CDR2 FQNEAQ (reference sequence). Unmatched junction bases numbered 16, after V lost 4 bases and J lost 1 base. The CDR3 runs 19 residues. The CDR3 sequence is CASSSQGGQGRGGSYEQYF. As DNA, the CDR3 is TGTGCCAGCAGCTCGCAAGGGGGACAGGGGAGGGGAGGGTCCTACGAGCAGTACTTC.

This clone was seen only once. The CDR3 reads CSATRDPFYTF. The DNA for the CDR3 is TGCAGTGCTACCCGGGACCCCTTCTACACCTTC. V is TRBV20-1 and J is TRBJ1-2; D might be TRBD1 (5 bases). The ends were cut back, 4 bases at V and 10 bases at J, with 13 bases in the middle. CDR3 size: 11 residues. The germline gives CDR1 DFQATT, CDR2 SNEGSKA (reference sequence).

Here the CDR3 DNA reads TGTGCCAGCTCACCGGCAATTTACTACGAGCAGTACTTC. This encodes CASSPAIYYEQYF. The V call is TRBV18, the J call TRBJ2-7; D is unresolved. The CDR3 extends over 13 amino acids. CDR1 is KGHSH, CDR2 LQKENI, per germline. V shed 3 bases and J shed 3 bases, with 9 bases lying between them. The variable domain in full, with the rest retrieved from reference TRBV18 and TRBJ2-7, is NAGVMQNPRHLVRRRGQEARLRCSPMKGHSHVYWYRQLPEEGLKFMVYLQKENIIDESGMPKERFSAEFPKEGPSILRIQQVVRGDSAAYFCASSPAIYYEQYFGPGTRLTVT.

J is TRBJ1-5 and V is TRBV27; 7 nucleotides agree with TRBD1. After removal of 6 bases from V and 3 bases from J, the junction contained 11 bases not matched to a gene. The CDR3 is made up of 16 amino acids. Looked up from germline, CDR1 is MNHEY and CDR2 is SMNVEV (reference sequence). CDR3 region: CASSDYQGVDNQPQHF. CDR3 bases: TGTGCCAGCAGCGACTATCAGGGGGTGGACAATCAGCCCCAGCATTTT.